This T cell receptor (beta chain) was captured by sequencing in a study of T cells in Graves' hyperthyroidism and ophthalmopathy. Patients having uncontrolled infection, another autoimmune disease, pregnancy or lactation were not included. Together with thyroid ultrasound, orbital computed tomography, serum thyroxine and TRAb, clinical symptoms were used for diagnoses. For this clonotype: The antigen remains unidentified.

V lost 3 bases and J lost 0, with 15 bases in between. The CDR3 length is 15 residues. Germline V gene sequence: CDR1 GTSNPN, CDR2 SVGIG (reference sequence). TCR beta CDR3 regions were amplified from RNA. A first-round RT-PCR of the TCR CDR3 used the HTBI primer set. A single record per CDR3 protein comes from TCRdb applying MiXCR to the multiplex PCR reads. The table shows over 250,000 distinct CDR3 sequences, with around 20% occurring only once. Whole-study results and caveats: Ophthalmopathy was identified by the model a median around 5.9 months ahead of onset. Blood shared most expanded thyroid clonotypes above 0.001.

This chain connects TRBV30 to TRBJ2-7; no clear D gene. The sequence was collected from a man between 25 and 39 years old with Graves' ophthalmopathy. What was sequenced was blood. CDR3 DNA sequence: TGTGCCTGGAGCCTCTTCGGACCTCTCTCCTACGAGCAGTACTTC. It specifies CAWSLFGPLSYEQYF.